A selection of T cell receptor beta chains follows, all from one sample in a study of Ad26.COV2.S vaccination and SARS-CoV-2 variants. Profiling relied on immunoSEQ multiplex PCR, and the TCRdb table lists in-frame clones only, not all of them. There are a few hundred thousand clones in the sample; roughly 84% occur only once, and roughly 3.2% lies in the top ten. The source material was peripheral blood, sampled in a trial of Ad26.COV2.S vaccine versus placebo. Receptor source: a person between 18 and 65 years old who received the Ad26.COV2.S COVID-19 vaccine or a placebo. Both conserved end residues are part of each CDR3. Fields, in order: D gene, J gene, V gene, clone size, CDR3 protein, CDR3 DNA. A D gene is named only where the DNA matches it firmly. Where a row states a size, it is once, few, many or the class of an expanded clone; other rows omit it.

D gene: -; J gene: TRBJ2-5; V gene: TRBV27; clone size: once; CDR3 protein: CASSSRLTVRETQYF; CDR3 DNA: TGTGCCAGCAGTTCCCGTCTGACAGTCCGGGAGACCCAGTACTTC
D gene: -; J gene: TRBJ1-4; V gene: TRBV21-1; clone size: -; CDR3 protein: CASRQGNEKLFF; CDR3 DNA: TGTGCCAGCAGACAGGGTAATGAAAAACTGTTTTTT
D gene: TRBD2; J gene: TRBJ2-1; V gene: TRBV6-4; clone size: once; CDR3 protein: CASSDSWTSGGHEQFF; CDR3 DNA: TGTGCCAGCAGTGACTCGTGGACTAGCGGGGGTCATGAGCAGTTCTTC
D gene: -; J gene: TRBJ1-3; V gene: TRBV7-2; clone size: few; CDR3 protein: CASSLISGNTIYF; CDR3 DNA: TGTGCCAGCAGCTTAATTAGTGGAAACACCATATATTTT
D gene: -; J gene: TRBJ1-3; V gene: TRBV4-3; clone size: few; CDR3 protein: CASSLARRSSGNTIYF; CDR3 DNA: TGCGCCAGCAGCCTCGCCAGGAGGTCCTCTGGAAACACCATATATTTT
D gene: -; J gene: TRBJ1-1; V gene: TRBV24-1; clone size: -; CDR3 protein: CATSARGGTEAFF; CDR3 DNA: TGTGCCACCAGTGCGAGGGGGGGGACTGAAGCTTTCTTT
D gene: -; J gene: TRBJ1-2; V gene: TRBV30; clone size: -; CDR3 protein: CAWAEHSNYGYTF; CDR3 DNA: TGTGCCTGGGCAGAGCACTCTAACTATGGCTACACCTTC
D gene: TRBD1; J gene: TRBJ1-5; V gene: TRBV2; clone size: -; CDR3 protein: CASSEDRVQPQHF; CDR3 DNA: TGTGCCAGCAGTGAGGACAGGGTTCAGCCCCAGCATTTT
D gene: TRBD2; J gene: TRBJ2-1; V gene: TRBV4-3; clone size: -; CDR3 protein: CASSLTSGGYNEQFF; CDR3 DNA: TGCGCCAGCAGCCTTACTAGCGGGGGGTACAATGAGCAGTTCTTC
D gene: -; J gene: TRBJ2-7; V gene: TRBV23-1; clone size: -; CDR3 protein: CASSLPITGSRYTYEQYF; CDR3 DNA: TGCGCCAGCAGTCTACCGATTACAGGCTCCCGATACACCTACGAGCAGTACTTC
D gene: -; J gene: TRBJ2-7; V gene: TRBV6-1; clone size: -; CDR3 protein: CASSEPIFYEQYF; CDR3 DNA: TGTGCCAGCAGTGAACCCATATTTTACGAGCAGTACTTC
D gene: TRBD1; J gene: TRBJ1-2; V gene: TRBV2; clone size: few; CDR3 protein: CASSATGNYGYTF; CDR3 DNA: TGTGCCAGCAGTGCGACAGGGAACTATGGCTACACCTTC
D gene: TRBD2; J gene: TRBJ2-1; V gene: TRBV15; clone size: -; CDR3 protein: CATGRGGQTYNEQFF; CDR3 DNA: TGTGCCACCGGGAGGGGCGGCCAGACCTACAATGAGCAGTTCTTC
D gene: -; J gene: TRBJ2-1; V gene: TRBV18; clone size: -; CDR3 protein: CASSPSDGSSYNEQFF; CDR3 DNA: TGTGCCAGCTCACCCTCGGACGGTAGCTCCTACAATGAGCAGTTCTTC
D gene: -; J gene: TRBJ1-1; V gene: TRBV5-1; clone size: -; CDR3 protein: CASSLVTATEAFF; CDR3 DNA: TGCGCCAGCAGCTTGGTGACAGCTACTGAAGCTTTCTTT
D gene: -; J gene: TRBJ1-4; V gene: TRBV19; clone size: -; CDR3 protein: CASLSSPRGQLREKLFF; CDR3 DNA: TGTGCCAGTTTGTCCTCCCCCCGGGGGCAGCTGAGAGAAAAACTGTTTTTT
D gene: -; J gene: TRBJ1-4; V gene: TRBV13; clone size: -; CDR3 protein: CASSLSKSHVGKLFF; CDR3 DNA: TGTGCCAGCAGCTTAAGTAAGTCGCACGTCGGGAAACTGTTTTTT
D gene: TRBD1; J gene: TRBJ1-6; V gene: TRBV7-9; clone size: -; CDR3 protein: CASSRSGTVYNSPLHF; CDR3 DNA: TGTGCCAGCAGCCGTTCCGGGACAGTGTATAATTCACCCCTCCACTTT
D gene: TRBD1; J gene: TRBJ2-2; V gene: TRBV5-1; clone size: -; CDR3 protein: CASSWGQGILFF; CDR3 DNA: TGCGCCAGCAGCTGGGGACAGGGGATACTGTTTTTT
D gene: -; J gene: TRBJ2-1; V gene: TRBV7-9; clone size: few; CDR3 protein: CASSPRSYNEQFF; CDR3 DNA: TGTGCCAGCAGCCCTAGATCCTACAATGAGCAGTTCTTC
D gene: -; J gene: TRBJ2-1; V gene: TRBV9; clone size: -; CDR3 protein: CASSSPRGGSYNEQFF; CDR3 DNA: TGTGCCAGCAGCTCCCCCAGGGGGGGGTCCTACAATGAGCAGTTCTTC
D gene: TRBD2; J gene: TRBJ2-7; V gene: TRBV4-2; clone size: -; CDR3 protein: CASSPVSSGGAVGYEQYF; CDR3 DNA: TGTGCCAGCAGCCCAGTCTCTAGCGGGGGGGCTGTGGGGTACGAGCAGTACTTC